This record covers a single T cell receptor beta chain. This clonotype has a handful of counts. Its antigen specificity is not known. Per-base qualities were not stored, and no clone one base away is much larger. The data were obtained in a study of blood T cells in healthy people across ages (dated by TCRdb to 2015 to 2017). Some background on the complete study: Template switching captured roughly one uniquely barcoded TCR beta cDNA molecule per two T cells in model experiments. To track age-related changes in TCR beta repertoire diversity, the study relied on deep sequencing normalized with unique cDNA molecular identifiers. Four age groups were formed from the donors: young (average roughly 15 years), middle-aged (approximately 40), aged (more than 55) and long-lived (approximately 80). Donors of different ages were randomly distributed across sequencing lanes to avoid experimental bias. For two donors (one aged 18 to 30 and one aged 80 or older), the study analyzed two additional independent replicas of 1 million unique cDNA reads from the same blood draw. The study at large found these results: The long-lived group showed more naive CD4+ T cells, fewer expanded clones and increased TCR diversity than the aged group, suggesting age selection. The percentage of naive T cells measured by flow cytometry correlated strongly with observed TCR beta diversity. Donor CMV infection status was unknown, potentially confounding age-related changes in expanded clonotypes. As age increased, observed TCR beta diversity per million T cells dropped in a roughly linear way, and a significant reduction was already evident by age approximately 40. Since profiling was done on bulk unsorted PBMCs, naive and antigen-experienced compartments could not be conclusively compared. Total diversity estimates from one million sequenced T cells were considered lower bounds and underestimates.

The 39 donors, aged roughly 6 to 100 years, were systemically healthy Caucasian individuals from Russia. Each donor gave approximately 9.4 milliliters of peripheral blood, drawn into EDTA-treated Vacutainer tubes. PBMCs were isolated by Ficoll-Paque density-gradient centrifugation, with at least 7 million obtained per sample. Trizol reagent was used to extract total RNA from the PBMCs, yielding at least 5 micrograms per sample. The percentages of naive CD45RAhigh/CD27high T cells were determined by flow cytometry on a PBMC aliquot from every donor. Library preparation employed 5' RACE. Data came from an Illumina HiSeq 2500. A second roughly 6 to 11 cycle PCR used a sample-barcoded 5' primer and a J-beta primer mix. Each TCR beta cDNA molecule received a unique molecular identifier from a template-switch 5' adaptor carrying 12 random nucleotides. Each sample yielded at least 3 million CDR3-containing paired-end reads. The Mint cDNA synthesis kit, primed by a TRBC-specific oligonucleotide, was used to synthesize first-strand cDNA from all RNA. All cDNA was treated with uracil-DNA glycosylase and then went through a first 18-cycle PCR with the universal primers M1SS and BC2_uni_R. The study's own analysis went as follows. For normalization, 1 million high-quality reads were randomly selected from each sample, with every read carrying a distinct molecular identifier. Reads sharing molecular identifiers were discarded rather than binned into consensus sequences. MiTCR, set to a Q25 quality threshold and the strictest error-elimination algorithm, was used for CDR3 identification, clonotype clustering and error correction. Lower-bound total TCR beta diversity was estimated with a nonparametric unseen species model using Euler transformation. The public reads were reprocessed in TCRdb via fastp at Q25 and MiXCR, keeping in-frame beta chains. Rows are unified per CDR3 protein, each entry keeping the most common DNA and genes. Here the V and J calls rest on TCRdb's processing, not on the authors' analysis. This sample gives 730,000 or so distinct CDR3 sequences in total; 35% to 50% of them show up just once. The top ten hold 30% of the sample.

The junction shows trimming of 2 bases on V and 2 bases on J, and the gene matches do not reach 8 bases of it. Taken from the germline V gene (reference sequence), the CDR1 and CDR2 loops are DFQATT and SNEGSKA. The CDR3 runs 15 amino acids, cysteine and phenylalanine included. The retained sequence is limited to the CDR3, 45 bases, with the frame set at the first base. This TCR came from a man aged 80 or over in good health. The rearranged chain carries TRBV20-1 and TRBJ1-1; 7 of the junction bases match TRBD1. The sequenced sample was blood. The DNA reads as follows: TGCAGTGCTAGACCCACGACAGGGCGTAACACTGAAGCTTTCTTT. This is translated as CSARPTTGRNTEAFF.